This T cell receptor beta chain stems from a study of regulatory T cells in long-lasting Graves disease. Through Arm-PCR of CDR3 regions and iRepertoire HTBI primers, TCR beta libraries were built. TCRdb redid the calling of the multiplex PCR reads with MiXCR, one entry per CDR3 protein. The table records a few hundred thousand distinct CDR3 sequences, roughly 21% of them present only once. Described time point: newly diagnosed GD, antithyroid drugs for less than 3 months. The authors made the TCR library using RNA they extracted from PBMCs. The germline gives CDR1 DFQATT, CDR2 SNEGSKA (reference sequence). CDR3 length: 13 amino acids. A remark on this clonotype: Being one base from a much bigger clone, this may be a read error.

The source was peripheral blood mononuclear cells (PBMCs), collected at new diagnosis, from a patient treated with antithyroid drugs. The TCR sequence derives from a female donor with Graves disease. The gene calls are TRBV20-1 and TRBJ2-4, with 7 nucleotides matching TRBD1. The CDR3: CSAELGGKNTQYF. In DNA, the CDR3 is TGCAGTGCTGAGCTAGGGGGCAAAAACACTCAGTACTTC.